This TCR beta chain was identified during a study of blood T cell repertoires in COVID-19. Study background: The United States, Italy and Spain supplied acute and convalescent COVID-19 samples. Nucleic acid was either cDNA or gDNA, and it came from T cells, B-cell-depleted T cells, or PBMCs.

Two negative PCRs, clearance, or symptom resolution were required of recovered Cohort 3 donors. Authors' data handling: Using reference gene primer amplification, nucleated cell counts were estimated. Clones were sequenced by immunoSEQ multiplex PCR, and TCRdb holds only the in-frame ones, with some missing. That table is the source of V, J and clone size, and D and trimming were worked out from the DNA. The sample lists fewer than 200,000 clones; roughly 80% were seen once. Germline CDR1 reads MGHRA; CDR2 reads YSYEKL. The length of the CDR3 is 15 residues. V was shortened by 3 bases and J by 7 bases, with 17 bases between the two germline ends.

The TCR sequence derives from a man in his fifties or sixties who had recovered from COVID-19. The sequenced material came from PBMCs or T cells enriched from blood (not recorded which). The chain has TRBV4-1 and TRBJ2-3, with TRBD1 as a possible D gene (6 bases). CDR3 DNA sequence: TGCGCCAGCAGCCAGGACAATTCGGGACAAAATACGCAGTATTTT. Its protein product is CASSQDNSGQNTQYF.